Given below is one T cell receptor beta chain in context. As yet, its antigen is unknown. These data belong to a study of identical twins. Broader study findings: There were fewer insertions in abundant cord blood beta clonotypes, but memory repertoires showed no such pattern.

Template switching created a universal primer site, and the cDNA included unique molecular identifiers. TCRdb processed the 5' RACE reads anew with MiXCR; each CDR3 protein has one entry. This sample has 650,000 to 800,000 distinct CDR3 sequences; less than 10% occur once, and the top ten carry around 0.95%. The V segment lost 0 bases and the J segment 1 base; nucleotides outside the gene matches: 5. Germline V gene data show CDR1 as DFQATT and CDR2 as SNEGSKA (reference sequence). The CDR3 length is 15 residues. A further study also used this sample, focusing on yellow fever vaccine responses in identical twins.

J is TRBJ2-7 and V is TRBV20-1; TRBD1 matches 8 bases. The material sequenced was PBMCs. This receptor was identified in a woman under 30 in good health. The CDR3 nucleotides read TGCAGTGCTAGAGACCGGACAGGGACGTCCTACGAGCAGTACTTC. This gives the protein CSARDRTGTSYEQYF.